These 18 T cell receptor beta chains originate from one sample sequenced in a study of blood T cell repertoires in COVID-19. The table came from immunoSEQ multiplex PCR; TCRdb's copy has only in-frame clones and leaves some out. The table lists some 340,000 clones, 90% of them singletons. Sequences were obtained from PBMCs or T cells enriched from blood (not recorded which). These receptor sequences come from a woman younger than 45 who had been exposed to COVID-19.

The CDR3 region has the DNA TGCAGCGTTCCCAGTCGGGGTGAAGCTTTCTTT. This sequence encodes CSVPSRGEAFF. J is TRBJ1-1 and V is TRBV29-1; no clear D. The V and J ends lost 5 bases and 7 bases respectively, with 11 bases between them. CDR1 SQVTM and CDR2 ANQGSEA come from the germline V gene. The CDR3 length is 11 residues.

V and J are TRBV14 and TRBJ1-3; D is uncertain. CDR3 length equals 16 residues. The V gene's germline CDR1 is SGHDN and CDR2 FVKESK. Deletions cut 3 bases from V and 0 bases from J, with 12 bases between. In DNA, the CDR3 is TGTGCCAGCAGCCATCGGAGGGTACGCTCTGGAAACACCATATATTTT. Protein sequence: CASSHRRVRSGNTIYF. Together with reference TRBV14 and TRBJ1-3, the CDR3 gives the full variable domain: EAGVTQFPSHSVIEKGQTVTLRCDPISGHDNLYWYRRVMGKEIKFLLHFVKESKQDESGMPNNRFLAERTGGTYSTLKVQPAELEDSGVYFCASSHRRVRSGNTIYFGEGSWLTVV.

J is TRBJ2-7 and V is TRBV5-1, with D tentatively TRBD1 (6 bases). The CDR3 covers 15 residues. Germline CDR1 and CDR2: SGHRS and YFSETQ. Trimming removed 0 bases at V and 6 bases at J, with 16 bases between. The CDR3 coding sequence is TGCGCCAGCAGCTTGGGCGCAGGGGACGTCCGCGAGCAGTACTTC. Translating it yields CASSLGAGDVREQYF.

V is TRBV7-6 and J is TRBJ1-1; D gene uncertain. The CDR3 runs to 15 residues. V was pared by 3 bases and J by 0 bases, with 11 bases between. Germline V gene sequence: CDR1 SGHVS, CDR2 FNYEAQ. In DNA form, the CDR3 reads TGTGCCAGCAGCTTCGTTGAGAAAATGAACACTGAAGCTTTCTTT. Translation: CASSFVEKMNTEAFF.

The chain links TRBV9 to TRBJ2-1; 14 bases map to TRBD2. The germline V gene encodes CDR1 SGDLS and CDR2 YYNGEE. The junction had 5 bases not matched to a gene; V was cut back by 3 bases and J by 9 bases. The CDR3 length is 15 residues. This CDR3 reads CASSAGTSGGLEQFF. In nucleotides, the CDR3 is TGTGCCAGCAGCGCCGGGACTAGCGGGGGTCTTGAGCAGTTCTTC.

This chain joins TRBV3-1 (or the pseudogene TRBV3-2) and TRBJ2-1; the match to TRBD1 covers 10 bases. Germline CDR1 reads LGHDT; CDR2 reads YNNKEL (reference sequence). V trimming: 3 bases; J trimming: 6 bases; junction bases outside the gene matches: 5. The CDR3 is made up of 15 amino acids. Here the CDR3 DNA reads TGTGCCAGCAGCCAGTCGGACAGGGGGTTCAATGAGCAGTTCTTC. This translates into CASSQSDRGFNEQFF.

The V gene is TRBV4-2, the J gene TRBJ2-2; tentative D call: TRBD1 (6 bases). V was clipped by 0 bases and J by 5 bases, with 10 bases between them. The CDR3 has 15 amino acids. CDR1 and CDR2 (germline): LGHNA, YNFKEQ. DNA for the CDR3: TGTGCCAGCAGCCAAGATTACAGGGCGACCGGGGAGCTGTTTTTT. The encoded protein is CASSQDYRATGELFF.

The rearrangement links TRBV7-2 to TRBJ2-3; weak D call: TRBD2 (7 bases). The V gene's germline CDR1 is SGHTA and CDR2 FQGNSA. The CDR3 totals 13 residues. Trimming left V 11 bases short and J 2 bases short, with 14 bases between. DNA for the CDR3: TGTGCCCGGTCCGGGGGGCTCACAGATACGCAGTATTTT. The encoded protein is CARSGGLTDTQYF.

The V gene is TRBV11-3, the J gene TRBJ2-1; 12 bases line up with TRBD1. Unmatched junction bases numbered 5, after V lost 6 bases and J lost 2 bases. Germline CDR1 and CDR2: SGHNT and YENEEA. CDR3 size: 16 residues. The CDR3: CASSPGTGGPYNEQFF. CDR3 coding DNA: TGTGCCAGCAGTCCCGGGACAGGGGGCCCCTACAATGAGCAGTTCTTC. Variable domain in full (rest from reference TRBV11-3 and TRBJ2-1): EAGVVQSPRYKIIEKKQPVAFWCNPISGHNTLYWYLQNLGQGPELLIRYENEEAVDDSQLPKDRFSAERLKGVDSTLKIQPAELGDSAVYLCASSPGTGGPYNEQFFGPGTRLTVL.

The J gene is TRBJ2-1, the V gene TRBV7-9; 10 nucleotides align to TRBD2. CDR3 size: 17 residues. Germline trimming cut 5 bases from V and 6 bases from J; bases unmatched to any gene: 13. Germline V gene lookup returns CDR1 SEHNR and CDR2 FQNEAQ (reference sequence). The CDR3 coding sequence is TGTGCCAGCAGCCCCGGACTAGCGGCCCAACCGGCCAATGAGCAGTTCTTC. It codes for CASSPGLAAQPANEQFF. The full variable domain, in which reference TRBV7-9 and TRBJ2-1 provide the parts outside the CDR3, is DTGVSQNPRHKITKRGQNVTFRCDPISEHNRLYWYRQTLGQGPEFLTYFQNEAQLEKSRLLSDRFSAERPKGSFSTLEIQRTEQGDSAMYLCASSPGLAAQPANEQFFGPGTRLTVL.

V gene TRBV3-1 (or the pseudogene TRBV3-2) combines with J gene TRBJ2-5, with 11 bases that match TRBD2. V lost 4 bases, J lost 2 bases, and 6 bases stayed unmatched. The CDR3 has 16 amino acids. CDR1 LGHDT and CDR2 YNNKEL come from the germline V gene (reference sequence). CDR3: CASSLGTSGPQETQYF. CDR3 coding DNA: TGTGCCAGCAGCCTCGGGACTAGCGGTCCTCAAGAGACCCAGTACTTC.

The chain joins TRBV24-1 to TRBJ2-5; TRBD1 aligns across 7 bases. Germline lookup yields CDR1 KGHDR and CDR2 SFDVKD. V shed 4 bases, J shed 4 bases, and the junction held 11 bases outside the gene matches. The length of the CDR3 is 16 residues. CDR3 sequence reads: CATSDRPGQRRETQYF. The CDR3 DNA sequence: TGTGCCACCAGTGACCGCCCGGGACAGCGAAGAGAGACCCAGTACTTC.

The genes are TRBV7-9 and TRBJ1-6; 8 nucleotides agree with TRBD1. The germline V gene encodes CDR1 SEHNR and CDR2 FQNEAQ (reference sequence). V lost 5 bases, J lost 6 bases, and 9 bases stayed unmatched. This CDR3 is built from 16 residues. In DNA, the CDR3 is TGTGCCAGCAGCCCGGGACAGGCGGGTTCTAATTCACCCCTCCACTTT. This translates into CASSPGQAGSNSPLHF.

The rearrangement links TRBV5-1 to TRBJ2-2; 8 nucleotides agree with TRBD1. Germline V lookup: CDR1 SGHRS, CDR2 YFSETQ. The V segment lost 6 bases and the J segment 0 bases; nucleotides outside the gene matches: 4. The CDR3 contains 15 residues. CDR3 residues: CASNRQGPNTGELFF. CDR3 nucleotides: TGCGCCAGCAACAGACAGGGGCCGAACACCGGGGAGCTGTTTTTT.

This clone was seen more than once but under ten times. The CDR3 DNA reads TGCGCCAGCAGCGCGGGCCTCGGGGAGACCCAGTACTTC. It codes for CASSAGLGETQYF. V and J are TRBV5-1 and TRBJ2-5; D possibly corresponds to TRBD2 (5 bases). This CDR3 is 13 amino acids long. CDR1 is SGHRS and CDR2 is YFSETQ in the germline V gene. Trimming pared 4 bases from V and 5 bases from J, leaving 12 bases between.

This clone was detected once. This sequence joins TRBV6-6 and TRBJ1-1, with 8 bases lining up with TRBD1. This CDR3 is built from 15 residues. Germline CDR1 MNHNY, CDR2 SVGAGI (reference sequence). J gave up 6 bases and V 6 bases, and 12 bases lay outside the gene matches. This CDR3 reads CASRSPGQGASEAFF. The CDR3 nucleotides read TGTGCCAGCAGATCCCCGGGGCAGGGGGCGTCTGAAGCTTTCTTT.

V and J are TRBV6-5 and TRBJ1-1, with 7 bases matching TRBD1. V trimming: 5 bases; J trimming: 2 bases; junction bases outside the gene matches: 8. The CDR3 is made up of 15 amino acids. Germline V lookup: CDR1 MNHEY, CDR2 SVGAGI. The CDR3 here is CASSTYRGRNTEAFF. The CDR3 nucleotides are TGTGCCAGCAGTACATACAGGGGTAGAAACACTGAAGCTTTCTTT.

In this sample, this clone turned up once. This chain connects TRBV4-1 to TRBJ1-1, with unresolved D. V dropped 0 bases and J dropped 3 bases, with 11 bases sitting between them. From germline, CDR1 is MGHRA and CDR2 YSYEKL. There are 15 residues in the CDR3. CDR3 sequence reads: CASSQDPPGYTEAFF. CDR3 sequence (DNA): TGCGCCAGCAGCCAAGATCCGCCAGGATACACTGAAGCTTTCTTT.